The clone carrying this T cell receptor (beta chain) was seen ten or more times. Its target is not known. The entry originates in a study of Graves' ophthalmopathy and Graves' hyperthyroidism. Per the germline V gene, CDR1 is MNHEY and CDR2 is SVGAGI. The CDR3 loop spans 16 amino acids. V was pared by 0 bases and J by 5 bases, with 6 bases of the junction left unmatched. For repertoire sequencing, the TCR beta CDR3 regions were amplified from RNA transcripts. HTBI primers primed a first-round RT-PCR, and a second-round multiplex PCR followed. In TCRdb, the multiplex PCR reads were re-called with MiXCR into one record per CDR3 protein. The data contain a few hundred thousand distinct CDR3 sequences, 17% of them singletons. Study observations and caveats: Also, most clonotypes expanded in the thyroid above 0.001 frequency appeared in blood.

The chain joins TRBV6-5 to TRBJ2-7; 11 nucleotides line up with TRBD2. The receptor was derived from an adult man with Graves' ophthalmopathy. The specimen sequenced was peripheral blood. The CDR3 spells CASSYSLTSGSNEQYF. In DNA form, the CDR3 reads TGTGCCAGCAGTTACTCGTTAACTAGCGGGAGCAACGAGCAGTACTTC.